This entry features one T cell receptor (beta chain) sequence. This entry comes from a study of T cell changes during pregnancy in multiple sclerosis. Germline CDR1 and CDR2: SGHTS and YDEGEE. The CDR3 consists of 15 residues. Trimming took 4 bases from V and 7 from J, leaving 18 bases between them. Some clones are missing from TCRdb's copy, which holds only in-frame ones; the method was immunoSEQ multiplex PCR. This table holds about 77,000 clones, approximately 90% found once. J is TRBJ1-5 and V is TRBV5-8, with a weak D call TRBD1 (6 bases). The TCR comes from a female donor with multiple sclerosis, enrolled in a pregnancy study. Sequences were derived from peripheral blood, sampled before pregnancy. CDR3 amino acids: CASSPGDRPWQPQHF. CDR3 nucleotides: TGTGCCAGCAGCCCAGGTGACAGGCCATGGCAGCCCCAGCATTTT. Combining the CDR3 with reference TRBV5-8 and TRBJ1-5 gives the whole variable domain EAGVTQSPTHLIKTRGQQATLRCSPISGHTSVYWYQQALGLGLQFLLWYDEGEERNRGNFPPRFSGRQFPNYSSELNVNALELEDSALYLCASSPGDRPWQPQHFGDGTRLSIL.